This T cell receptor beta chain was obtained from a study of blood T cell repertoires in COVID-19. Method: immunoSEQ multiplex PCR; TCRdb's copy keeps in-frame clones and lacks some. The data hold nearly 80,000 clones, with roughly 85% observed a single time. The germline V gene encodes CDR1 ENHRY and CDR2 SYGVKD. V dropped 10 bases and J dropped 8; count of bases not matched to a gene: 12. The CDR3 length is 14 residues. This clone has only one observation. The sequence came from a woman in her 70s with acute or convalescent COVID-19. The rearrangement links TRBV10-3 to TRBJ2-2, with 8 bases identical to TRBD2. Sequenced: peripheral blood. The CDR3 protein is CASQREFLLGELFF. DNA of the CDR3: TGTGCCAGTCAGCGGGAGTTTCTCTTGGGGGAGCTGTTTTTT.